The T cell receptor (beta chain) under discussion was sequenced for a study of blood T cells in healthy people across ages. As for the study in general: About one barcoded beta molecule per two T cells came from capture by template switching.

Trimming cost V 4 bases and J 3 bases; bases outside gene matches: 3. The CDR3 spans 16 residues. CDR1 is KGHDR, CDR2 SFDVKD, per germline. Per sample, extraction of total RNA gave at least 6 micrograms in every case. Regarding the study as a whole: Age showed a roughly linear inverse relationship with TCR beta diversity per million T cells.

With respect to this clonotype: Its specificity is not known.

Next came a second PCR, run for roughly 7 to 12 cycles, which used a sample-barcoded 5' primer along with a J-beta primer mix. Each cDNA molecule, via a template-switch adaptor with 12 random nucleotides, was tagged. TCRdb called the 5' RACE reads again in MiXCR, with one record for every CDR3 protein. The sample shows 790,000 or so distinct CDR3 sequences, more than 35% of them seen only once. Sample: blood. This rearrangement joins TRBV24-1 to TRBJ2-1; 12 nucleotides match TRBD2. The sequence derives from a man aged 80 or over in good health. CDR3 DNA sequence: TGTGCCACCAGTGACCGGACTAGCGGGGACTACAATGAGCAGTTCTTC. It encodes CATSDRTSGDYNEQFF.